Detailed here is one T cell receptor (beta chain). Antigen: not known. Several immunoSEQ plates held equal portions of the genomic DNA taken from each subset. The table came from immunoSEQ multiplex PCR; TCRdb's copy has only in-frame clones and leaves some out. Of 1,500,000 or so clones in the sample, roughly 97% were seen once. This entry comes from a study of shared clonotypes between healthy human individuals. The study's findings and limits: A generally larger estimated richness was seen in naive subsets than in memory subsets. Large sequencing depth failed to make sorted-subset sequencing complete, rarefaction showed.

Donors comprised healthy HIV-negative adults lacking recent acute infections or vaccinations. The CDR3 runs to 14 residues. CDR1 is SQVTM, CDR2 ANQGSEA, per germline. Trimming stripped 5 bases from V and 3 bases from J, with 16 bases between. Sequencing used naive CD4+ T cells sorted from blood. Subset here: CD45RA+ positively selected. The TCR was taken from a man aged 25 to 40 in good health. The chain joins TRBV29-1 to TRBJ1-1; D is undetermined. The CDR3 sequence is CSVTREGWYTEAFF. CDR3 DNA sequence: TGCAGCGTTACTAGGGAGGGATGGTACACTGAAGCTTTCTTT.